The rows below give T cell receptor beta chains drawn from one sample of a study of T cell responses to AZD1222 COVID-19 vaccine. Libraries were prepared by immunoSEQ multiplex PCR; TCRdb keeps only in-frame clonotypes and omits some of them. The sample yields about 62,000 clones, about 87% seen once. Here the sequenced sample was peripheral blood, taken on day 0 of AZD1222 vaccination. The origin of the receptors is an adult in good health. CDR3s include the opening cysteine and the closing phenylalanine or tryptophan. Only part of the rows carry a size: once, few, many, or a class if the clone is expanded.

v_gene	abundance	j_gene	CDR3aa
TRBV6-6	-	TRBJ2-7	CASRLQRTEQYF
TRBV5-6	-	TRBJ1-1	CASSLELGLNTEAFF
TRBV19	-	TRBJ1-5	CASSKTGGGQPQHF
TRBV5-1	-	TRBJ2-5	CASSLQETRVGETQYF
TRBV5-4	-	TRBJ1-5	CASSSQGDNQPQHF
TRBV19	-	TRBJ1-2	CASSHLPGQGGYGYTF
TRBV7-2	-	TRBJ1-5	CASSFRSNQPQHF
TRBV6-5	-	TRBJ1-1	CASSYVGKNTEAFF
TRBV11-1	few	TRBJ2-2	CASSLTVNTGELFF
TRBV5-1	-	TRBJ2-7	CASSRGTHEQYF
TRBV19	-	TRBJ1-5	CASSIGPTGGDQPQHF
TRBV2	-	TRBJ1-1	CASNPNTEAFF
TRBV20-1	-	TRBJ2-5	CSAGIQETQYF
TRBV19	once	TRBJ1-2	CASRTQNHFLGGYTF
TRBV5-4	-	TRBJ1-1	CASSFRGTGGTEAFF
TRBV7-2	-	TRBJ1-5	CASSLGMAGQPQHF
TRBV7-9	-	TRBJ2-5	CASSPGLAGGLEETQYF
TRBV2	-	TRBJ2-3	CASSGTNTDTQYF
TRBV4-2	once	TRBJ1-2	CASNREGAALYGYTF
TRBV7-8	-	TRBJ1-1	CASSLTAGQANTEAFF
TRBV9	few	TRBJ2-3	CASSVLADTQYF
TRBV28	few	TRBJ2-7	CASRTGLQHPDF
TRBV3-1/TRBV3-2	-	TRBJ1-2	CASRLSAGSGYTF
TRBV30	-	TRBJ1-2	CAWSTGTQTNYGYTF
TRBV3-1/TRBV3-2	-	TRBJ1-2	CASSQGPVTNYGYTF
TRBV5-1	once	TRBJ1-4	CASSADPQGGVNEKLFF
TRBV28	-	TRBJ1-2	CASSLFGGYTF
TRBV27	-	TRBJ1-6	CASSLRQRANSPLHF
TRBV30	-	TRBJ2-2	CAWRGPGTGELFF
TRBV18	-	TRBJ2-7	CASSPAQTTYEQYF
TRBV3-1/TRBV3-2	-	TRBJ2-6	CASSQGMPGANVLTF
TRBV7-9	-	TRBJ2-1	CASTPARGFYNEQFF